Listed here are 24 T cell receptor beta chains from one sample, sequenced in a study of blood T cell repertoires in COVID-19. Sequenced by immunoSEQ multiplex PCR; TCRdb stores in-frame clones only, minus some. The table records roughly 200,000 clones, 85% of them present only once. The source material was PBMCs or T cells enriched from blood (not recorded which). The source is a man aged 40-49 years who had recovered from COVID-19.

The rearrangement joins TRBV19 to TRBJ2-7, with 11 bases matching TRBD2. CDR1 and CDR2 from the germline V gene are LNHDA and SQIVND (reference sequence). Losses at the gene ends were 2 bases for V and 3 bases for J; bases not matched to a gene: 3. This CDR3 has 15 residues. In DNA, the CDR3 is TGTGCCAGTAGTATAACTAGCGGGGGAAACTACGAGCAGTACTTC. Its translation: CASSITSGGNYEQYF.

The chain carries TRBV5-4 and TRBJ2-5; D is perhaps TRBD1 (5 bases). Germline V lookup: CDR1 SGHNT, CDR2 YYREEE (reference sequence). V shed 5 bases and J shed 1 base, with 15 bases lying between them. The CDR3 length is 15 residues. CDR3: CASSFVRQSQETQYF. The DNA for the CDR3 is TGTGCCAGCAGTTTCGTCAGACAGAGCCAAGAGACCCAGTACTTC.

A note on this clone: This sample includes further DNA sequences coding for the same CDR3. This chain uses TRBV9 with TRBJ1-3, with D maybe TRBD1 (5 bases). CDR1 is SGDLS, CDR2 YYNGEE, per germline. The CDR3 has 15 residues. V gave up 0 bases and J gave up 0 bases, with 7 bases separating them. The CDR3 nucleotides are TGTGCCAGCAGCGTAGGTGACAGCTCTGGAAACACCATATATTTT. This sequence encodes CASSVGDSSGNTIYF.

The chain couples TRBV11-1 to TRBJ1-1; the D gene is possibly TRBD1 (6 bases). The germline V gene has CDR1 SGHAT and CDR2 FQDESV (reference sequence). The length of the CDR3 is 15 residues. V gave up 4 bases and J gave up 2 bases, with 14 bases separating them. CDR3 in amino acids: CASSSNYRANTEAFF. For the CDR3, the DNA is TGTGCCAGCAGCTCGAACTACAGGGCTAACACTGAAGCTTTCTTT.

This clone was detected only once. The V call is TRBV5-1, the J call TRBJ1-5; a weak D match, TRBD1 (6 bases). Per germline, CDR1 SGHRS and CDR2 YFSETQ. The CDR3 loop spans 15 amino acids. Trimming removed 4 bases from V and 0 bases from J, with 11 bases in between. The CDR3 loop is CASSQQGYSNQPQHF. As DNA, the CDR3 is TGCGCCAGCAGCCAACAGGGCTATAGCAATCAGCCCCAGCATTTT.

V gene TRBV2 combines with J gene TRBJ1-2; 10 bases line up with TRBD1. The V gene end was trimmed by 7 bases and the J gene end by 4 bases; junction bases not matched to a gene: 6. CDR3 length: 14 amino acids. Germline CDR1 and CDR2: SNHLY and FYNNEI. The CDR3 here is CASTRQGAFYGYTF. DNA of the CDR3: TGTGCCAGCACCCGACAGGGGGCTTTCTATGGCTACACCTTC.

The genes are TRBV30 and TRBJ2-3, with 14 bases aligning to TRBD2. J lost 6 bases, V lost 3 bases, and 5 bases had no gene match. There are 15 residues in the CDR3. Germline assignment: CDR1 GTSNPN and CDR2 SVGIG (reference sequence). The chain's CDR3 is CAWRRTSGGRDTQYF. The CDR3 bases are TGTGCCTGGAGAAGGACTAGCGGGGGGAGGGATACGCAGTATTTT.

The chain is built from TRBV5-8 and TRBJ1-1, with D hard to call. The CDR3 consists of 14 residues. The V gene's germline CDR1 is SGHTS and CDR2 YDEGEE. V was clipped by 1 base and J by 1 base, with 8 bases between them. The CDR3 is CASSLTASNTEAFF. The CDR3 bases are TGTGCCAGCAGCTTGACAGCATCGAACACTGAAGCTTTCTTT.

The rearrangement joins TRBV7-3 to TRBJ2-1, with TRBD2 matching 8 bases. J gave up 7 bases and V 0 bases, and 5 bases lay outside the gene matches. The CDR3 has 15 amino acids. The germline CDR1 and CDR2 sequences are SGHTA and FQGTGA. Here the CDR3 DNA reads TGTGCCAGCAGCTTAACAGCGGGAGTGCGTAATGAGCAGTTCTTC. It specifies CASSLTAGVRNEQFF.

Note on this clone: One end of the junction fails to match germline, which may point to a read error. The rearrangement uses TRBV7-7 and TRBJ1-5; 10 bases align to TRBD1. Germline lookup yields CDR1 SSHAT and CDR2 FNYEAQ (reference sequence). CDR3 length: 17 amino acids. The DNA for the CDR3 is TGTGCTAGCAGCCCGGGACAGGGGTTGGAGGGGGAACAGCCCCAGCATTTT. It is translated as CASSPGQGLEGEQPQHF.

This chain links TRBV6-5 with TRBJ2-1; D call uncertain. The V gene's germline CDR1 is MNHEY and CDR2 SVGAGI. This CDR3 contains 13 residues. The V end lost 2 bases, the J end lost 9 bases, and 11 bases lay between the germline ends. The DNA for the CDR3 is TGTGCCAGCAGTTACCATAAGCTGGTTGAGCAGTTCTTC. Its translation is CASSYHKLVEQFF.

The V gene is TRBV6-5, the J gene TRBJ2-3; 9 bases map to TRBD2. V lost 2 bases to trimming and J lost 1 base; unmatched junction nucleotides: 1. The CDR3 is 15 residues long. Germline V gives CDR1 MNHEY, CDR2 SVGAGI. In nucleotides, the CDR3 is TGTGCCAGCAGTTACATAGCGGGAGGCACAGATACGCAGTATTTT. This sequence encodes CASSYIAGGTDTQYF.

The J gene is TRBJ1-4, the V gene TRBV27; D uncertain. The ends were cut back, 6 bases at V and 4 bases at J, with 12 bases in the middle. This CDR3 has 14 residues. Germline CDR1 MNHEY, CDR2 SMNVEV (reference sequence). As DNA, the CDR3 is TGTGCCAGCAGCGATGGGCAGCTTAATGAAAAACTGTTTTTT. This gives the protein CASSDGQLNEKLFF.

This rearrangement joins TRBV28 to TRBJ1-4; D perhaps matches TRBD1 (5 bases). From germline, CDR1 is MDHEN and CDR2 SYDVKM. The V gene lost 6 bases and the J gene lost 4 bases, with 12 bases spanning the gap. The CDR3 has 14 residues. CDR3 in DNA: TGTGCCAGCAGGACACCGGACAATAATGAAAAACTGTTTTTT. Protein: CASRTPDNNEKLFF.

This rearrangement joins TRBV30 to TRBJ1-5, with D tentatively TRBD1 (6 bases). Per the germline V gene, CDR1 is GTSNPN and CDR2 is SVGIG (reference sequence). Trimming cost V 3 bases and J 11 bases, with 11 bases left between them. The CDR3 totals 11 residues. The CDR3 here is CAWSEQGSQHF. CDR3 nucleotides: TGTGCCTGGAGCGAACAGGGATCCCAGCATTTT.

This clone has just a few counts. The chain employs TRBV29-1 and TRBJ2-7; D is unclear. This CDR3 is built from 11 residues. CDR1 and CDR2 from the germline V gene are SQVTM and ANQGSEA. The V gene lost 4 bases and the J gene lost 6 bases, with 10 bases spanning the gap. DNA for the CDR3: TGCAGCGTTGCATCCGTCGGCGAGCAGTACTTC. It is translated as CSVASVGEQYF.

The chain joins TRBV11-3 to TRBJ2-3; 9 nucleotides line up with TRBD2. The CDR3 length is 16 residues. In germline, CDR1 is SGHNT, CDR2 YENEEA. The junction had 6 bases not matched to a gene; V was cut back by 1 base and J by 4 bases. The CDR3: CASSLVAGGPADTQYF. For the CDR3, the DNA is TGTGCCAGCAGCTTAGTGGCGGGAGGGCCTGCAGATACGCAGTATTTT.

The chain joins TRBV30 to TRBJ1-6; maybe TRBD1 (5 bases). Germline V lookup: CDR1 GTSNPN, CDR2 SVGIG (reference sequence). The CDR3 runs 15 residues. Trimming removed 4 bases at V and 3 bases at J, with 13 bases between. CDR3 sequence: CAWKQGTFYNSPLHF. The CDR3 bases are TGTGCCTGGAAGCAGGGAACCTTCTATAATTCACCCCTCCACTTT.

The chain has TRBV5-1 and TRBJ2-5; TRBD1 aligns across 9 bases. The trim removed 4 bases at V and 5 bases at J, leaving 9 bases unmatched. Germline V gene lookup returns CDR1 SGHRS and CDR2 YFSETQ. The CDR3 contains 15 residues. In DNA, the CDR3 is TGCGCCAGCAGCGGGGGGACAGGGTCCTGGGAGACCCAGTACTTC. It codes for CASSGGTGSWETQYF.

The chain couples TRBV7-2 to TRBJ2-2, with 13 bases matching TRBD2. There are 15 residues in the CDR3. Losses at the gene ends were 6 bases for V and 4 bases for J; bases not matched to a gene: 2. Germline values: CDR1 SGHTA, CDR2 FQGNSA. CDR3 protein: CASRRTSGSTGELFF. CDR3 nucleotide sequence: TGTGCCAGCAGACGGACTAGCGGGAGCACCGGGGAGCTGTTTTTT.

The CDR3 nucleotides are TGTGCCAGCAGCCCCCGGGACTCGTATTACGAGCAGTACTTC. Its translation is CASSPRDSYYEQYF. The chain employs TRBV5-4 and TRBJ2-7, with D possibly matching TRBD2 (6 bases). The CDR3 loop spans 14 amino acids. Trimming removed 4 bases at V and 4 bases at J, with 15 bases between. In germline, CDR1 is SGHNT, CDR2 YYREEE (reference sequence). The full variable domain, its missing parts supplied by reference TRBV5-4 and TRBJ2-7, is ETGVTQSPTHLIKTRGQQVTLRCSSQSGHNTVSWYQQALGQGPQFIFQYYREEENGRGNFPPRFSGLQFPNYSSELNVNALELDDSALYLCASSPRDSYYEQYFGPGTRLTVT.

V usage is TRBV7-3 and J usage is TRBJ2-5; tentative D call: TRBD1 (5 bases). Trimming removed 5 bases at V and 2 bases at J, with 21 bases between. This CDR3 is 17 amino acids long. Looked up from germline, CDR1 is SGHTA and CDR2 is FQGTGA. CDR3 sequence reads: CASSPIGRENGQETQYF. In DNA, the CDR3 is TGTGCCAGCAGCCCCATTGGCAGGGAAAATGGGCAAGAGACCCAGTACTTC.

The chain links TRBV7-9 to TRBJ2-7; possible D gene TRBD1, 6 bases. Germline CDR1 reads SEHNR; CDR2 reads FQNEAQ (reference sequence). The CDR3 extends over 15 amino acids. V was pared by 5 bases and J by 6 bases, with 20 bases between. The DNA of the CDR3 is TGTGCCAGCAGCAAGGACAGTAATAGTGCCCGCGAGCAGTACTTC. Translation: CASSKDSNSAREQYF. Filled out from reference TRBV7-9 and TRBJ2-7, the complete variable domain reads DTGVSQNPRHKITKRGQNVTFRCDPISEHNRLYWYRQTLGQGPEFLTYFQNEAQLEKSRLLSDRFSAERPKGSFSTLEIQRTEQGDSAMYLCASSKDSNSAREQYFGPGTRLTVT.

The gene calls are TRBV7-2 and TRBJ1-2, with D unclear. With 1 base removed from V and 6 bases from J, the gap between germline ends came to 12 bases. CDR1 and CDR2 (germline): SGHTA, FQGNSA. The CDR3 covers 14 residues. DNA for the CDR3: TGTGCCAGCAGCTTAGTCGGCAGGCTGGATGGCTACACCTTC. Protein product: CASSLVGRLDGYTF.